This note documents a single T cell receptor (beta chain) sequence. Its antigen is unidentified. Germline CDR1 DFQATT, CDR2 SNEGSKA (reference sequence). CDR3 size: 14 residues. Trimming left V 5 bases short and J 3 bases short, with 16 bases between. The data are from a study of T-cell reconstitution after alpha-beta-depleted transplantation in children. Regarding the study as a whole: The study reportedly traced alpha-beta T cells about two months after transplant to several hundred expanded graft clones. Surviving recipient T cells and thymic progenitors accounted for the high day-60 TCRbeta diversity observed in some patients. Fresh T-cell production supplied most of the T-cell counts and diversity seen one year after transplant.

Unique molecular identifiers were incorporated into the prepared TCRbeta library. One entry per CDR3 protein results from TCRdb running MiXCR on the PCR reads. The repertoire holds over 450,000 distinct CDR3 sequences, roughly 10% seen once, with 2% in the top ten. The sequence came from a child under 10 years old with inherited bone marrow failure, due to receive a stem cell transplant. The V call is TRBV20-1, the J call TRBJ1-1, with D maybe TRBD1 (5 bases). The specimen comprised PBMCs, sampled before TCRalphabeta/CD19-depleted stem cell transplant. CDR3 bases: TGCAGTGCTCAGAGACAGTCCGGGGACACTGAAGCTTTCTTT. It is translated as CSAQRQSGDTEAFF.